These 11 T cell receptor beta chains share one sample of origin, sequenced in a study of shared clonotypes between healthy human individuals. Measured with immunoSEQ multiplex PCR; TCRdb has only the in-frame clones, and not every one. The repertoire holds 2 million to 2.5 million clones, with more than 90% as singletons. The sequenced material came from naive CD4+ T cells sorted from blood. The sample's subset: CD45RA+ positively selected. All receptors derive from a man aged 18 to 35 in good health.

This rearrangement joins TRBV2 to TRBJ2-2; 10 positions agree with TRBD1. Per germline, CDR1 SNHLY and CDR2 FYNNEI. Trimming took 6 bases from V and 6 from J; bases not matched to a gene: 4. The CDR3 is 14 residues long. CDR3 nucleotides: TGTGCCAGCAGCGGGACAGGGGTTCCCGGGGAGCTGTTTTTT. It yields the protein CASSGTGVPGELFF. The whole variable domain, filled in from reference TRBV2 and TRBJ2-2, reads EPEVTQTPSHQVTQMGQEVILRCVPISNHLYFYWYRQILGQKVEFLVSFYNNEISEKSEIFDDQFSVERPDGSNFTLKIRSTKLEDSAMYFCASSGTGVPGELFFGEGSRLTVL.

Remarks on this clone: The identical CDR3 is also encoded by other nucleotide sequences in the sample. The chain uses TRBV5-4 and TRBJ1-1, with a tentative D call TRBD1 (6 bases). This CDR3 is 13 amino acids long. The V and J ends lost 3 bases and 1 base respectively, with 7 bases between them. Germline CDR1 and CDR2: SGHNT and YYREEE (reference sequence). The CDR3: CASSSQGNTEAFF. The CDR3 DNA follows: TGTGCCAGCAGCTCACAGGGGAACACTGAAGCTTTCTTT.

The chain recombines TRBV6-6 with TRBJ2-3; TRBD2 agrees at 14 bases. V shed 8 bases, J shed 4 bases, and the junction held 5 bases outside the gene matches. This CDR3 contains 15 residues. Germline V gives CDR1 MNHNY, CDR2 SVGAGI (reference sequence). The CDR3 sequence: CASGGTSGRADTQYF. The CDR3 DNA reads as TGTGCCAGCGGGGGGACTAGCGGGAGAGCAGATACGCAGTATTTT.

V and J are TRBV5-1 and TRBJ1-3; D remains unclear. Germline CDR1 reads SGHRS; CDR2 reads YFSETQ. V was clipped by 7 bases and J by 0 bases, with 11 bases between them. The CDR3 is 14 amino acids. The CDR3 here is CASFPGPSGNTIYF. The CDR3 nucleotides read TGCGCCAGCTTCCCCGGGCCCTCTGGAAACACCATATATTTT.

This chain joins TRBV9 and TRBJ2-7; 12 bases are shared with TRBD1. CDR1 and CDR2 from the germline V gene are SGDLS and YYNGEE. Trimming at V came to 3 bases and at J to 3 bases, leaving 7 bases not matched to a gene. This CDR3 is 16 amino acids long. CDR3 in DNA: TGTGCCAGCAGCGCAATCGGGACAGGGGGCTTCTACGAGCAGTACTTC. Translation gives CASSAIGTGGFYEQYF.

The chain recombines TRBV19 with TRBJ1-6; tentatively, D is TRBD1 (5 bases). Deletions cut 4 bases from V and 7 bases from J, with 11 bases between. From germline, CDR1 is LNHDA and CDR2 SQIVND (reference sequence). The CDR3 runs 14 residues. For the CDR3, the DNA is TGTGCCAGTAGTACCGGGACGACAAATTCACCCCTCCACTTT. Translating gives CASSTGTTNSPLHF.

The rearrangement links TRBV7-9 to TRBJ1-1; 8 bases map to TRBD1. V dropped 5 bases and J dropped 1; count of bases not matched to a gene: 3. Germline-derived CDR1 and CDR2 are SEHNR and FQNEAQ (reference sequence). The CDR3 runs 14 residues. CDR3 nucleotide sequence: TGTGCCAGCAGCAACACAGGGGGGAACACTGAAGCTTTCTTT. As protein: CASSNTGGNTEAFF.

The chain combines TRBV13 with TRBJ2-7; TRBD1 might be the D (5 bases). The germline V gene encodes CDR1 PRHDT and CDR2 FYEKMQ (reference sequence). There are 14 residues in the CDR3. Trimming cost V 3 bases and J 6 bases, with 15 bases left between them. In DNA, the CDR3 is TGTGCCAGCAGCTTCATGATTTCAGGGTCCGAGCAGTACTTC. Residues: CASSFMISGSEQYF.

This clone was seen once. The chain uses TRBV7-6 and TRBJ2-7; 10 bases fit TRBD2. The CDR3 covers 17 residues. The germline V gene encodes CDR1 SGHVS and CDR2 FNYEAQ. The junction had 6 bases not matched to a gene; V was cut back by 1 base and J by 0 bases. CDR3 residues: CASSLVASGGLSYEQYF. In DNA form, the CDR3 reads TGTGCCAGCAGCTTAGTGGCTAGCGGGGGCCTCTCCTACGAGCAGTACTTC. The full variable domain, its missing parts supplied by reference TRBV7-6 and TRBJ2-7, is GAGVSQSPRYKVTKRGQDVALRCDPISGHVSLYWYRQALGQGPEFLTYFNYEAQQDKSGLPNDRFSAERPEGSISTLTIQRTEQRDSAMYRCASSLVASGGLSYEQYFGPGTRLTVT.

This chain uses TRBV6-6 with TRBJ1-2; 11 bases map to TRBD1. The ends lost 5 bases at V and 8 bases at J; junction bases unmatched: 4. The CDR3 loop spans 13 amino acids. Germline loops: CDR1 MNHNY, CDR2 SVGAGI (reference sequence). Written as DNA, the CDR3 is TGTGCCAGCAGTGGACAGGGGGCCCAAGGCTACACCTTC. The encoded protein is CASSGQGAQGYTF.

This clone was seen only once. The chain combines TRBV11-2 with TRBJ2-1; perhaps TRBD1 as D (6 bases). Germline CDR1 reads SGHAT; CDR2 reads FQNNGV. The CDR3 length is 15 residues. Between the trimmed V and J ends, which lost 1 base and 5 bases, there was a span of 12 bases. This chain's CDR3 is CASSLGRGNDNEQFF. CDR3 nucleotide sequence: TGTGCCAGCAGCTTAGGCAGGGGCAACGACAATGAGCAGTTCTTC.